The clone carrying this T cell receptor (beta chain) has just a few counts. Its antigen is undetermined. The sample belongs to a study of blood T cells in healthy people across ages. The length of the CDR3 is 16 residues. With 4 bases clipped from V and 1 base from J, the junction kept 9 bases outside the gene matches. CDR1 and CDR2 from the germline V gene are SGHRS and YFSETQ. Overall study results and limits: Diversity was estimated from one million T cells, and these estimates were considered underestimates. Significant beta diversity loss was already apparent by age approximately 40, declining roughly linearly. The donors' CMV status was not determined, possibly confounding changes in expanded clonotypes.

Through a sample-barcoded 5' primer and a J-beta primer mix, a second PCR was run for roughly 7 to 11 cycles. TCRdb reprocessed the 5' RACE reads with MiXCR, giving one entry per CDR3 protein. The profile shows roughly 1.5 million distinct CDR3 sequences, approximately 39% of them singletons. Donors were healthy Caucasian individuals from Russia aged about 6 to 90. V usage is TRBV5-1 and J usage is TRBJ1-1; 8 nucleotides agree with TRBD1. The sequencing sample was made of blood. The TCR originated in a woman aged 18-29 years in good health. The CDR3 region has the DNA TGCGCCAGCAGCAAGACAGGGGTGTTCGGGAACACTGAAGCTTTCTTT. Its translation is CASSKTGVFGNTEAFF.